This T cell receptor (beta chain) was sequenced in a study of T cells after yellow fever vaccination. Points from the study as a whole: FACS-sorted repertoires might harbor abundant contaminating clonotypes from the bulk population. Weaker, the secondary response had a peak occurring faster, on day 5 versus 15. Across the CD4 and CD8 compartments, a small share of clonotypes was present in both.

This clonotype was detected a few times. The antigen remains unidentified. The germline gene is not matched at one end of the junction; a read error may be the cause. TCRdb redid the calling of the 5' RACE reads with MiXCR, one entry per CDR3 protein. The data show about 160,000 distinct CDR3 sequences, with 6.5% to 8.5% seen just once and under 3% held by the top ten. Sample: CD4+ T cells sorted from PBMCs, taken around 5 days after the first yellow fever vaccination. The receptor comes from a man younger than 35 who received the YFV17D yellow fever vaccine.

CDR3 region: CASSEGGGNQPQHF. In DNA, the CDR3 is TGTGCCAGCAGCGAAGGAGGGGGCAATCAGCCCCAGCATTTT. The chain carries TRBV6-1 and TRBJ1-5, with a tentative D call TRBD1 (5 bases). The CDR3 has 14 amino acids. The germline gives CDR1 MNHNS, CDR2 SASEGT.